These T cell receptor beta chains were read from a single sample in a study of T cell repertoires in cytomegalovirus infection. TCRdb analysed the reads with MiXCR anew, one entry per CDR3 protein. The sample consists of 150,000 to 200,000 distinct CDR3 sequences, under 15% of them appearing once. Material for sequencing was PBMCs. Receptors originate from a human donor in good health (CMV status not recorded). Some clones in this sample may be carry-over from other donors' samples. Both conserved end residues are part of each CDR3. D genes are given only for firm matches. Clone size is shown for a subset of rows, as once, few, many or a class of expanded clone.

V gene	D gene	clone size	J gene	CDR3 DNA	CDR3 protein
TRBV6-2/TRBV6-3	NA	few	TRBJ1-2	TGTGCCAGCAGTTACTCCGGGACAAACAACTATGGCTACACCTTC	CASSYSGTNNYGYTF
TRBV11-3	NA	many	TRBJ2-1	TGTGCCAGCAGTCTTACCCAGAATGAGCAGTTCTTC	CASSLTQNEQFF
TRBV6-1	TRBD2	NA	TRBJ2-1	TGTGCCAGCAGTGAACGGGGACTAGGGTCTGTTGAGCAGTTCTTC	CASSERGLGSVEQFF
TRBV5-1	NA	few	TRBJ2-1	TGCGCCAGCAGCTTGGATAGCTTAGCCTACAATGAGCAGTTCTTC	CASSLDSLAYNEQFF
TRBV6-1	NA	few	TRBJ2-3	TGTGCCAGCAGTGAAGGCGTCCGGGCCTCGGGATCAGATACGCAGTATTTT	CASSEGVRASGSDTQYF
TRBV27	NA	few	TRBJ2-3	TGTGCCAGCAGTACCCTGGGAGCCTATGCAGATACGCAGTATTTT	CASSTLGAYADTQYF
TRBV6-2/TRBV6-3	TRBD1	NA	TRBJ2-2	TGTGCCAGCAGACCGACAGGGCTGTCCGGGGAGCTGTTTTTT	CASRPTGLSGELFF
TRBV7-9	NA	many	TRBJ2-2	TGTGCCAGCAGCCGAAATCCGGGACGGAACACCGGGGAGCTGTTTTTT	CASSRNPGRNTGELFF
TRBV6-4	NA	NA	TRBJ2-3	TGTGCCAGCAGGGGGGGGGCTACAGATACGCAGTATTTT	CASRGGATDTQYF
TRBV18	TRBD1	NA	TRBJ1-2	TGTGCCAGCTCACCCTACGGACAGGGGGCTTCCTATGGCTACACCTTC	CASSPYGQGASYGYTF
TRBV5-1	TRBD1	NA	TRBJ2-1	TGCGCCAGCAGCTTGGGAGACAGGGCCTACAATGAGCAGTTCTTC	CASSLGDRAYNEQFF
TRBV5-1	NA	NA	TRBJ1-1	TGCGCCAGCAGCTGGGGCCGTACAGGGCCAGGCACTGAAGCTTTCTTT	CASSWGRTGPGTEAFF
TRBV11-2	NA	few	TRBJ1-2	TGTGCCAGCAGCTCAAGAGGAGCTTCGTTGGCTGGCTACACCTTC	CASSSRGASLAGYTF
TRBV7-2	NA	many	TRBJ2-1	TGTGCCAGCAGCTTAGAACTGGTGGCCTACAATGAGCAGTTCTTC	CASSLELVAYNEQFF
TRBV20-1	TRBD2	NA	TRBJ2-3	TGCAGTGCTGCCGGGGGAGGGGCAGATACGCAGTATTTT	CSAAGGGADTQYF
TRBV7-9	TRBD1	many	TRBJ1-1	TGTGCCAGCAGCGGGGACAGTCAGAACACTGAAGCTTTCTTT	CASSGDSQNTEAFF
TRBV28	NA	NA	TRBJ1-1	TGTGCCAGCGCCTCGGGGGGACGAGGTGAAGCTTTCTTT	CASASGGRGEAFF
TRBV7-9	NA	many	TRBJ2-3	TGTGCCAGCAGCTTGGATCTTAGCACAGATACGCAGTATTTT	CASSLDLSTDTQYF
TRBV5-8	NA	many	TRBJ2-3	TGTGCCAGCAGGGGCCCCACAGATACGCAGTATTTT	CASRGPTDTQYF
TRBV20-1	NA	NA	TRBJ1-1	TGCAGTGCTAGAGTGCCGGGACTATCTGAATTGAACACTGAAGCTTTCTTT	CSARVPGLSELNTEAFF
TRBV29-1	NA	NA	TRBJ1-1	TGCAGCGTTGAAGGTAGGGCCCCCAGGGGAACTACTATGAACACTGAAGCTTTCTTT	CSVEGRAPRGTTMNTEAFF
TRBV12-3/TRBV12-4	NA	NA	TRBJ1-1	TGTGCCAGCAGCCCCCGGGACACGAACACTGAAGCTTTCTTT	CASSPRDTNTEAFF
TRBV10-3	NA	NA	TRBJ1-4	TGTGCCATCAGTGAGAAAGGGGCTGGTGAAAAACTGTTTTTT	CAISEKGAGEKLFF
TRBV12-3/TRBV12-4	NA	NA	TRBJ1-3	TGTGCCAGCACCCTTCGTGGTGGATCTGGAAACACCATATATTTT	CASTLRGGSGNTIYF
TRBV19	TRBD2	many	TRBJ2-3	TGTGCCAGTAGTACCTATTTAGCGGGAGTTACTGATACGCAGTATTTT	CASSTYLAGVTDTQYF
TRBV6-2/TRBV6-3	TRBD1	many	TRBJ1-5	TGTGCCAGCACCCTACGATCCCGGGACAGTGGTAATCAGCCCCAGCATTTT	CASTLRSRDSGNQPQHF
TRBV15	NA	NA	TRBJ2-7	TGTGCCACCAGCGAAAATTTTGGCTCCTACGAGCAGTACTTC	CATSENFGSYEQYF
TRBV6-6	NA	few	TRBJ1-5	TGTGCCAGCAGTTACTCGATCACAAGGGGCAACAATCAGCCCCAGCATTTT	CASSYSITRGNNQPQHF
TRBV7-8	TRBD2	many	TRBJ2-1	TGTGCCAGCAGCTTTCGAATTAGCGGGAGTAGTAACAATGAGCAGTTCTTC	CASSFRISGSSNNEQFF
TRBV15	NA	NA	TRBJ2-1	TGTGCCACCTCCGAACTTCGGGGCTACAATGAGCAGTTCTTC	CATSELRGYNEQFF
TRBV7-8	TRBD1	many	TRBJ1-4	TGTGCCAGCAGCTTAGCCCCCAGACAGGGGACAAAACTGTTTTTT	CASSLAPRQGTKLFF
TRBV5-4	NA	few	TRBJ2-6	TGTGCCAGCAGCTTGCTTGGGCAGTCTGGGGCCAACGTCCTGACTTTC	CASSLLGQSGANVLTF
TRBV20-1	TRBD2	many	TRBJ2-3	TGCAGTGCAATCCGACTAGCGGGAGGGCTCACAGATACGCAGTATTTT	CSAIRLAGGLTDTQYF
TRBV6-4	NA	few	TRBJ2-1	TGTGCCAGCAGTGACTCGGCAATTCTCACCGACAATGAGCAGTTCTTC	CASSDSAILTDNEQFF
TRBV29-1	NA	many	TRBJ1-5	TGCAGCGTTCAGGGTGAGGGGCAGCCCCAGCATTTT	CSVQGEGQPQHF
TRBV7-2	TRBD2	many	TRBJ2-7	TGTGCCAGCAGCTTCGGGACTAGCGGGGGCCTCTCCTACGAGCAGTACTTC	CASSFGTSGGLSYEQYF
TRBV6-4	TRBD2	many	TRBJ2-3	TGTGCCAGCAGTGAAAGCGGGGGGGCCACAGATACGCAGTATTTT	CASSESGGATDTQYF
TRBV5-6	TRBD1	NA	TRBJ1-6	TGTGCCAGCAGCTCCGGGACAGCGGATAATTCACCCCTCCACTTT	CASSSGTADNSPLHF
TRBV28	TRBD1	many	TRBJ1-2	TGTGCCAGCAGTCCAACGGGACAGGGGACCGTAAGCTATGGCTACACCTTC	CASSPTGQGTVSYGYTF
TRBV14	NA	few	TRBJ1-2	TGTGCCAGCAGCCTCGTGGCAGGGTCTCATGGCTACACCTTC	CASSLVAGSHGYTF
TRBV9	NA	few	TRBJ2-1	TGTGCCAGCAGCGTAGTAGGGGGGGGGCCTAATGAGCAGTTCTTC	CASSVVGGGPNEQFF
TRBV7-2	NA	many	TRBJ2-2	TGTGCCAGCAGACTCACAGGGGGAGGGACCGGGGAGCTGTTTTTT	CASRLTGGGTGELFF
TRBV19	NA	NA	TRBJ1-1	TGTGCCAGTAGCCTGATCTACGAAGCTTTCTTT	CASSLIYEAFF
TRBV7-2	NA	many	TRBJ2-1	TGTGCCAGCAGCTTCGGACAGAGCTCCTACAATGAGCAGTTCTTC	CASSFGQSSYNEQFF
TRBV12-3/TRBV12-4	TRBD1	NA	TRBJ1-4	TGTGCCAGCAGTGCTCTTAAGGGGGCTAGTGAAAAACTGTTTTTT	CASSALKGASEKLFF
TRBV9	NA	NA	TRBJ1-2	TGTGCCAGCTCCCAGAGGGGAGGTGAAGGCTACACCTTC	CASSQRGGEGYTF
TRBV9	TRBD2	NA	TRBJ2-1	TGTGCCAGCAGCGTAGAGTGGGGGCTAGCGGGGAGGTACTCCTACAATGAGCAGTTCTTC	CASSVEWGLAGRYSYNEQFF
TRBV2	TRBD2	few	TRBJ2-5	TGTGCCAGCATCCCGAGCGGGAGCCAAGAGACCCAGTACTTC	CASIPSGSQETQYF
TRBV6-6	TRBD2	NA	TRBJ2-7	TGTGCCAGCAGTTACTCCCGGGCTAGCGGGGGGCCCAAAGGGGACGAGCAGTACTTC	CASSYSRASGGPKGDEQYF
TRBV6-5	NA	NA	TRBJ2-5	TGTGCCAGCAGTTACTTTCTAGAAGAGACCCAGTACTTC	CASSYFLEETQYF
TRBV2	NA	few	TRBJ1-3	TGTGCCAGCAGTGATGAGGGGACTGGAAACACCATATATTTT	CASSDEGTGNTIYF
TRBV25-1	TRBD1	NA	TRBJ1-1	TGTGCCAGCAGTGCCCACAGGGGAATCGGGACTGAAGCTTTCTTT	CASSAHRGIGTEAFF